The subject of this entry is one T cell receptor beta chain. The antigen is not known. V was trimmed by 4 bases and J by 5 bases, leaving 8 bases between them. The CDR3 has 12 residues. Germline assignment: CDR1 MDHEN and CDR2 SYDVKM. The data were taken from a study of T cell responses to AZD1222 COVID-19 vaccine. Clones were read by immunoSEQ multiplex PCR, and TCRdb kept only the in-frame ones, dropping some. In the table there are tens of thousands of clones, roughly 90% of which are singletons. Study-level results: None of the repertoires were sampled until the peak T cell response had passed.

This chain connects TRBV28 to TRBJ1-1, with a possible D match to TRBD1 (6 bases). The origin of this receptor is an adult who received the AZD1222 COVID-19 vaccine. The sequencing here drew on peripheral blood, taken 28 days after the second AZD1222 dose. The chain's CDR3 is CASSYRVTEAFF. For the CDR3, the DNA is TGTGCCAGCAGTTACAGGGTAACTGAAGCTTTCTTT.